The 21 T cell receptor beta chains reported below all come from one sample, sequenced in a study of T cell changes during pregnancy in multiple sclerosis. Clones were sequenced by immunoSEQ multiplex PCR, and TCRdb holds only the in-frame ones, with some missing. The table has some 40,000 clones, 89% seen once; the top ten hold approximately 0.51%. The sequencing here drew on CD4+ T cells from peripheral blood mononuclear cells, taken in the first trimester of pregnancy. All receptors derive from a female donor with multiple sclerosis, enrolled in a pregnancy study.

This chain connects TRBV7-9 to TRBJ1-1; D remains unclear. The CDR3 has 14 amino acids. Germline-derived CDR1 and CDR2 are SEHNR and FQNEAQ (reference sequence). Trimming cost V 5 bases and J 11 bases, with 21 bases left between them. The CDR3: CASSNKRNHAGAFF. CDR3 nucleotides: TGTGCCAGCAGCAACAAAAGAAATCACGCGGGGGCTTTCTTT.

This clone occurred a few times. This sequence joins TRBV6-6 and TRBJ2-1; D may be TRBD2 (7 bases). Germline V gives CDR1 MNHNY, CDR2 SVGAGI (reference sequence). The length of the CDR3 is 15 residues. V gave up 2 bases and J gave up 8 bases, with 16 bases separating them. CDR3 sequence (DNA): TGTGCCAGCAGTTACACGGGGGGCCTATGGGATGAGCAGTTCTTC. This sequence encodes CASSYTGGLWDEQFF.

V is TRBV19 and J is TRBJ2-3; a possible D gene is TRBD2 (6 bases). CDR1 is LNHDA, CDR2 SQIVND, per germline (reference sequence). V was pared by 4 bases and J by 1 base, with 18 bases between. CDR3 length equals 17 residues. CDR3 sequence (DNA): TGTGCCAGTAGTAGGGACTGGCCCCGGCGGGGCACAGATACGCAGTATTTT. Its translation: CASSRDWPRRGTDTQYF.

The genes are TRBV11-2 and TRBJ2-5, with unresolved D. V was trimmed by 5 bases and J by 5 bases, leaving 18 bases between them. This CDR3 is 15 amino acids long. Looked up from germline, CDR1 is SGHAT and CDR2 is FQNNGV. This chain's CDR3 is CASSPRGSEKETQYF. In DNA form, the CDR3 reads TGTGCCAGCAGCCCCCGAGGATCCGAAAAGGAGACCCAGTACTTC.

This chain joins TRBV7-9 and TRBJ2-7; a possible D gene is TRBD1 (6 bases). The CDR3 covers 16 residues. From germline, CDR1 is SEHNR and CDR2 FQNEAQ (reference sequence). V was clipped by 3 bases and J by 2 bases, with 17 bases between them. The CDR3 coding sequence is TGTGCCAGCAGCTTCCAAACAGGGATTCATCCCTACGAGCAGTACTTC. It is translated as CASSFQTGIHPYEQYF.

This clone was counted once. The V gene is TRBV30, the J gene TRBJ1-2; possibly TRBD1 for D (5 bases). There are 13 residues in the CDR3. Germline CDR1 and CDR2: GTSNPN and SVGIG (reference sequence). V shed 2 bases and J shed 7 bases, with 14 bases lying between them. The CDR3 sequence: CAWSRRGLVGYTF. The CDR3 DNA reads as TGTGCCTGGAGTCGAAGGGGATTGGTTGGCTACACCTTC.

The chain employs TRBV7-2 and TRBJ2-7, with D possibly TRBD2 on 7 matching bases. In germline, CDR1 is SGHTA, CDR2 FQGNSA. CDR3 size: 14 residues. Trimming pared 7 bases from V and 4 bases from J, leaving 17 bases between. The CDR3 DNA is TGTGCCAGCACCACCGAGGGGGGGCCTTACGAGCAGTACTTC. This sequence encodes CASTTEGGPYEQYF.

The chain links TRBV7-2 to TRBJ1-5; TRBD1 agrees at 11 bases. Losses at the gene ends were 5 bases for V and 9 bases for J; bases not matched to a gene: 9. Germline assignment: CDR1 SGHTA and CDR2 FQGNSA. CDR3 length equals 15 residues. The chain's CDR3 is CASSKGQGAQWPQHF. In DNA form, the CDR3 reads TGTGCCAGCAGCAAAGGACAGGGGGCCCAGTGGCCCCAGCATTTT.

This clone has just a few counts. The V gene is TRBV5-1, the J gene TRBJ1-1, with 7 bases that match TRBD1. Germline CDR1 is SGHRS and CDR2 is YFSETQ. The CDR3 consists of 14 residues. J gave up 0 bases and V 5 bases, and 4 bases lay outside the gene matches. CDR3 protein: CASRLGQLNTEAFF. The CDR3 nucleotides read TGCGCCAGCAGGCTGGGACAGCTGAACACTGAAGCTTTCTTT.

V usage is TRBV19 and J usage is TRBJ2-7; 10 bases are a match to TRBD2. This CDR3 is 15 amino acids long. The trim removed 5 bases at V and 4 bases at J, leaving 8 bases unmatched. Germline loops: CDR1 LNHDA, CDR2 SQIVND (reference sequence). This CDR3 is CASSRTPGLAYEQYF. Written as DNA, the CDR3 is TGTGCCAGTAGTCGTACGCCGGGACTAGCGTACGAGCAGTACTTC.

This chain uses TRBV6-5 with TRBJ2-7; 7 bases align to TRBD1. The CDR3 consists of 15 residues. V shed 0 bases and J 3 bases; nucleotides not matched to a gene: 5. Germline V CDR1 and CDR2: MNHEY, SVGAGI. The CDR3 DNA reads as TGTGCCAGCAGTTACTCGAGGGGGCCGTACTACGAGCAGTACTTC. It translates to CASSYSRGPYYEQYF.

This clone turned up a few times. The chain recombines TRBV7-8 with TRBJ1-2; 7 bases line up with TRBD1. Germline V gives CDR1 SGHVS, CDR2 FQNEAQ. This CDR3 has 12 amino acids. J lost 8 bases, V lost 6 bases, and 6 bases had no gene match. The CDR3 is CASSFDREGYTF. The DNA for the CDR3 is TGTGCCAGCAGTTTCGACAGGGAAGGCTACACCTTC.

The chain couples TRBV5-1 to TRBJ1-1; 10 bases agree with TRBD1. The CDR3 runs to 14 residues. The V segment lost 0 bases and the J segment 9 bases; nucleotides outside the gene matches: 5. Germline V lookup: CDR1 SGHRS, CDR2 YFSETQ. CDR3 loop: CASSLDTDRGKAFF. The CDR3 DNA reads as TGCGCCAGCAGCTTGGATACGGACAGGGGGAAAGCTTTCTTT. The full variable domain, rest sourced from reference TRBV5-1 and TRBJ1-1, is KAGVTQTPRYLIKTRGQQVTLSCSPISGHRSVSWYQQTPGQGLQFLFEYFSETQRNKGNFPGRFSGRQFSNSRSEMNVSTLELGDSALYLCASSLDTDRGKAFFGQGTRLTVV.

Details on this clone: Its ends do not fully match the called genes, so a read error is possible. V gene TRBV6-5 combines with J gene TRBJ2-3; 15 bases align to TRBD2. The germline V gene has CDR1 MNHEY and CDR2 SVGAGI. CDR3 size: 15 residues. Here the CDR3 reads CASTYAGLAGGEQYF. The DNA of the CDR3 is TGTGCCAGCACTTACGCTGGACTAGCGGGGGGGGAGCAGTATTTT.

This chain joins TRBV2 and TRBJ2-1, with a tentative D call TRBD2 (5 bases). V was trimmed by 7 bases and J by 7 bases, leaving 20 bases between them. Germline assignment: CDR1 SNHLY and CDR2 FYNNEI. The CDR3 runs 15 residues. The CDR3 loop is CASTQRRALGNEQFF. Written as DNA, the CDR3 is TGTGCCAGCACCCAAAGGCGGGCCCTAGGTAATGAGCAGTTCTTC.

The genes are TRBV4-3 and TRBJ2-3; possible D gene TRBD2, 6 bases. The germline V and J ends were trimmed by 0 bases and 3 bases, with 10 bases remaining between them. The CDR3 consists of 15 residues. CDR1 is LGHNA, CDR2 YSLEER, per germline. The CDR3 nucleotides read TGCGCCAGCAGCCAAGATCGACTAGTGACAGATACGCAGTATTTT. Its protein product is CASSQDRLVTDTQYF.

The chain joins TRBV6-5 to TRBJ2-1, with 11 bases identical to TRBD2. Germline V CDR1 and CDR2: MNHEY, SVGAGI. The CDR3 has 15 amino acids. Unmatched junction bases numbered 6, after V lost 2 bases and J lost 9 bases. The CDR3 is CASSYAVAGGGEQFF. For the CDR3, the DNA is TGTGCCAGCAGTTACGCGGTAGCGGGAGGGGGTGAGCAGTTCTTC.

The V and J genes are TRBV18 and TRBJ2-7; TRBD1 matches 9 bases. The CDR3 covers 14 residues. J lost 4 bases, V lost 6 bases, and 7 bases had no gene match. CDR1 is KGHSH, CDR2 LQKENI, per germline. This chain's CDR3 is CASSLRQGVYEQYF. In nucleotides, the CDR3 is TGTGCCAGCTCGCTCAGACAGGGGGTTTACGAGCAGTACTTC.

V and J are TRBV7-2 and TRBJ2-5, with 12 bases identical to TRBD2. Germline loops: CDR1 SGHTA, CDR2 FQGNSA. V was clipped by 5 bases and J by 6 bases; unmatched bases: 16. The CDR3 has 18 amino acids. The CDR3 DNA reads as TGTGCCAGCAGCCCTATCAGACTAGGACTAGCGGGATCGAAGACCCAGTACTTC. This codes for CASSPIRLGLAGSKTQYF.

The chain joins TRBV5-1 to TRBJ1-4; D unresolved. This CDR3 comprises 14 residues. V dropped 4 bases and J dropped 7 bases, with 14 bases sitting between them. The V gene's germline CDR1 is SGHRS and CDR2 YFSETQ. Written as DNA, the CDR3 is TGCGCCAGCAGCCCACTTGTATATCGTGAAAAACTGTTTTTT. It translates to CASSPLVYREKLFF.

This chain connects TRBV11-2 to TRBJ1-6, with D maybe TRBD1 (6 bases). The CDR3 has 14 amino acids. Germline CDR1 and CDR2: SGHAT and FQNNGV. Between the trimmed V and J ends, which lost 3 bases and 12 bases, there was a span of 15 bases. The CDR3 sequence is CASSFGQIIGPLHF. CDR3 nucleotide sequence: TGTGCCAGCAGCTTCGGACAGATCATAGGACCCCTCCACTTT. Looking up the rest from reference TRBV11-2 and TRBJ1-6 gives the full variable domain: EAGVAQSPRYKIIEKRQSVAFWCNPISGHATLYWYQQILGQGPKLLIQFQNNGVVDDSQLPKDRFSAERLKGVDSTLKIQPAKLEDSAVYLCASSFGQIIGPLHFGNGTRLTVT.